This paragraph covers one TCR beta chain sequence. Its antigen is not known. Assay used: immunoSEQ multiplex PCR; TCRdb lists only in-frame clones, some missing. This table has 140,000 to 150,000 clones, 85% to 95% appearing once. The source of the sample is a study of T cell responses to AZD1222 COVID-19 vaccine. About the study: Both about-4-week and about-12-week second-dose recipients were combined. Points from the study as a whole: There were repertoire samples only from the period after the peak T cell response. Within unmutated variant regions lay the reported targets of nearly half of spike-specific TCRs.

This CDR3 comprises 19 residues. Germline trimming cut 0 bases from V and 3 bases from J; bases unmatched to any gene: 15. CDR1 and CDR2 (germline): SGHNT, YENEEA. This receptor was obtained from an adult in good health. The genes are TRBV11-3 and TRBJ1-1, with TRBD1 matching over 8 bases. The starting material was peripheral blood, obtained on day 0 of AZD1222 vaccination. CDR3 bases: TGTGCCAGCAGCTTAGAAAGGTGGGACAGGCCTCTGGGGGACACTGAAGCTTTCTTT. Protein product: CASSLERWDRPLGDTEAFF.